The 21 T cell receptor beta chains presented below share a single source sample, sequenced in a study of T cells expressing NK-cell markers. TCRdb re-called the 5' RACE reads; one entry per CDR3 protein, DNA not given. The table for this sample gives 350,000 to 400,000 distinct CDR3 sequences. Sequencing was carried out using blood T cells: a sorted CD56 or NKG2C T cell subset, CD4+ or CD8+ T cells, or bulk PBMC T cells (not recorded which). The receptor source for this set is a woman between 50 and 59 years old in good health.

The chain employs TRBV7-8 and TRBJ2-2. This CDR3 is built from 13 residues. The germline CDR1 and CDR2 sequences are SGHVS and FQNEAQ. The CDR3 is CASSPRLEGELFF.

J is TRBJ2-7 and V is TRBV12-3 or TRBV12-4; TCRdb calls TRBD2, which cannot be checked without DNA. The CDR3 spans 16 residues. The CDR3 sequence is CASSSTSGRAVYEQYF.

This chain uses TRBV19 with TRBJ2-7; TCRdb outputs TRBD2, but without DNA this stays unchecked. The CDR3 sequence is 15 residues long. From germline, CDR1 is LNHDA and CDR2 SQIVND (reference sequence). The CDR3 loop is CASSRDRFSRYEQYF.

The rearrangement uses TRBV30 and TRBJ2-2; absent DNA, TCRdb's TRBD1 call cannot be checked. CDR1 and CDR2 from the germline V gene are GTSNPN and SVGIG (reference sequence). The CDR3 runs 15 residues. The CDR3 sequence is CAWSAARVSTGELFF. Full variable domain (outside the CDR3, taken from reference TRBV30 and TRBJ2-2): SQTIHQWPATLVQPVGSPLSLECTVEGTSNPNLYWYRQAAGRGLQLLFYSVGIGQISSEVPQNLSASRPQDRQFILSSKKLLLSDSGFYLCAWSAARVSTGELFFGEGSRLTVL.

This chain joins TRBV24-1 and TRBJ2-2. This CDR3 has 13 residues. Germline-derived CDR1 and CDR2 are KGHDR and SFDVKD. CDR3 amino acids: CATSNRWTGELFF.

The chain recombines TRBV20-1 with TRBJ2-1. This CDR3 has 15 residues. Per the germline V gene, CDR1 is DFQATT and CDR2 is SNEGSKA (reference sequence). This CDR3 reads CSARGIVSSYNEQFF.

CDR3 sequence: CASIQPGQGQGDTQYF. The chain is built from TRBV12-3 or TRBV12-4 and TRBJ2-3; TCRdb gives TRBD1 as the D gene, but with no DNA this cannot be confirmed. The CDR3 is 16 amino acids.

The chain uses TRBV18 and TRBJ2-5; no DNA is available, so the TRBD2 call from TCRdb remains unchecked. The CDR3 length is 15 residues. In germline, CDR1 is KGHSH, CDR2 LQKENI. The CDR3 sequence is CASSPPEAGGETQYF.

The chain links TRBV5-1 to TRBJ2-3. This CDR3 spans 15 amino acids. Germline lookup yields CDR1 SGHRS and CDR2 YFSETQ. The chain's CDR3 is CASSLDSVGTDTQYF.

The chain links TRBV25-1 to TRBJ2-1. The CDR3 totals 14 residues. CDR1 and CDR2 from the germline V gene are MGHDK and SYGVNS. The CDR3 reads CASSGLATHDEQFF.

The rearrangement uses TRBV15 and TRBJ2-1. The CDR3 is 15 amino acids. Germline CDR1 and CDR2: LNHNV and YYDKDF (reference sequence). CDR3: CATSLRRESYNEQFF.

V and J are TRBV7-8 and TRBJ2-7; the TRBD1 assignment by TCRdb is unverifiable without DNA. The CDR3 has 15 residues. Germline values: CDR1 SGHVS, CDR2 FQNEAQ. The CDR3 is CASSSWPGTDYEQYF.

The gene calls are TRBV5-1 and TRBJ2-5; the TCRdb D gene call, TRBD2, has no DNA to confirm it. CDR3 length: 14 amino acids. Germline-derived CDR1 and CDR2 are SGHRS and YFSETQ. CDR3 loop: CATNFGSGQETQYF.

The chain has TRBV4-2 and TRBJ1-2; the D gene TCRdb calls, TRBD1, cannot be checked with no DNA. The CDR3 sequence is 18 residues long. Germline assignment: CDR1 LGHNA and CDR2 YNFKEQ. The CDR3 protein is CASSPPKGGDRENYGYTF.

V usage is TRBV20-1 and J usage is TRBJ2-1. There are 17 residues in the CDR3. The germline V gene encodes CDR1 DFQATT and CDR2 SNEGSKA (reference sequence). CDR3 sequence: CSARDLATGGTYNEQFF.

V gene TRBV28 combines with J gene TRBJ2-3; TCRdb's D gene call, TRBD2, goes unchecked for lack of DNA. The CDR3 length is 15 residues. Germline V gene lookup returns CDR1 MDHEN and CDR2 SYDVKM. The chain's CDR3 is CASSLYGGRTDTQYF. Full variable domain (remainder filled in from reference TRBV28 and TRBJ2-3): DVKVTQSSRYLVKRTGEKVFLECVQDMDHENMFWYRQDPGLGLRLIYFSYDVKMKEKGDIPEGYSVSREKKERFSLILESASTNQTSMYLCASSLYGGRTDTQYFGPGTRLTVL.

The chain combines TRBV12-3 or TRBV12-4 with TRBJ2-2; the D gene TCRdb calls, TRBD2, cannot be checked with no DNA. This CDR3 is 15 amino acids long. Here the CDR3 reads CASSYLGTSLRELFF.

The chain is built from TRBV27 and TRBJ2-1; TCRdb selects TRBD2, and the lack of DNA leaves this call unchecked. Germline CDR1 reads MNHEY; CDR2 reads SMNVEV (reference sequence). The CDR3 is made up of 15 amino acids. This chain's CDR3 is CASRPTSGSGNEQFF.

The CDR3 sequence is CASRGSGGSTYNEQFF. This sequence joins TRBV27 and TRBJ2-1; TCRdb returns TRBD1, unconfirmable since there is no DNA. Germline V gene sequence: CDR1 MNHEY, CDR2 SMNVEV (reference sequence). CDR3 size: 16 residues.

V gene TRBV20-1 combines with J gene TRBJ1-6; TCRdb names TRBD1, which stays unverified in the absence of DNA. Germline-derived CDR1 and CDR2 are DFQATT and SNEGSKA (reference sequence). The CDR3 sequence is 14 residues long. The CDR3 sequence is CSAIGTEGLSPLHF.

The rearrangement joins TRBV27 to TRBJ2-1; TCRdb names TRBD2, which stays unverified in the absence of DNA. The germline V gene encodes CDR1 MNHEY and CDR2 SMNVEV (reference sequence). The CDR3 runs to 16 residues. The CDR3 is CASSPRLAGGINEQFF.